Listed below are T cell receptor beta chains from one sample, sequenced in a study of beta chain features in type 1 diabetes. Repertoires were generated with immunoSEQ multiplex PCR, while TCRdb's copy carries only in-frame clones and drops some. This repertoire shows about 190,000 clones, less than 10% found once; its top ten account for 0.5%. The sample was central memory CD4+ T cells from blood. These receptors were taken from a man aged 18 to 30 with type 1 diabetes. The CDR3 runs from the conserved cysteine through the conserved F or W. A D gene is named only where the DNA matches it firmly. Clone size is given for some rows only: seen once, a few or many times, or a class if the clone is expanded.

d_call	v_call	clone_size	j_call	cdr3_nt	cdr3_aa
NA	TRBV19	NA	TRBJ1-6	TGTGCCAGTAGTATCGCTGATATGGGCGGGAATTCACCCCTCCACTTT	CASSIADMGGNSPLHF
TRBD2	TRBV7-2	NA	TRBJ2-3	TGTGCCAGCAGCTTGGTAGCGGGCTCAGATACGCAGTATTTT	CASSLVAGSDTQYF
TRBD2	TRBV7-9	few	TRBJ2-3	TGTGCCAGCAGCTTAACGGCCGGCGGGAGCAGGGATACGCAGTATTTT	CASSLTAGGSRDTQYF
TRBD2	TRBV7-2	few	TRBJ2-3	TGTGCCAGCGCGGGAAGCGGGGGGGCCGATACGCAGTATTTT	CASAGSGGADTQYF
NA	TRBV18	NA	TRBJ1-5	TGTGCCAGCTCTCCGGCGGGACTAAGCAATCAGCCCCAGCATTTT	CASSPAGLSNQPQHF
TRBD2	TRBV28	NA	TRBJ2-1	TGTGCCAGCAGGCGGGGGGGCCTTAATGAGCAGTTCTTC	CASRRGGLNEQFF
NA	TRBV6-5	NA	TRBJ2-1	TGTGCCAGCAGTTACTCCAATCCTAGACAGAACAATGAGCAGTTCTTC	CASSYSNPRQNNEQFF
NA	TRBV23-1	many	TRBJ1-6	TGCGCCAGCAGTCAATCGCTCGGGGGTGATTCACCCCTCCACTTT	CASSQSLGGDSPLHF
TRBD2	TRBV27	few	TRBJ2-1	TGTGCCAGCACACTGCGGACTAGGATTGAGCAGTTCTTC	CASTLRTRIEQFF
TRBD2	TRBV2	NA	TRBJ2-5	TGTGCCAGCAGTTACACTAGCGGGAGCGAGACCCAGTACTTC	CASSYTSGSETQYF
NA	TRBV7-8	few	TRBJ2-7	TGTGCCAGCAGCTTAGATAGGGGGATCTCGACCTACGAGCAGTACTTC	CASSLDRGISTYEQYF
NA	TRBV28	many	TRBJ2-3	TGTGCCAGCAGTTTACCGGGGACAGATACGCAGTATTTT	CASSLPGTDTQYF
NA	TRBV5-1	NA	TRBJ1-4	TGCGCCAGCAGCCCGTCACATGGTCTCGGGGAACTGTTTTTT	CASSPSHGLGELFF
TRBD1	TRBV5-4	NA	TRBJ1-2	TGTGCCAGCACCTCTGTGTTAGGCAGGGGGCTAGATGGCTACACCTTC	CASTSVLGRGLDGYTF
NA	TRBV30	few	TRBJ1-1	TGTGCCTGGAGTGAGGGGGTTGCTTTCTTT	CAWSEGVAFF
NA	TRBV7-9	few	TRBJ1-5	TGTGCCAGCAGCTTAACCGACAGTGGCTATAGCAATCAGCCCCAGCATTTT	CASSLTDSGYSNQPQHF
NA	TRBV4-1	NA	TRBJ2-5	TGCGCCAGCAGCCAACAGGGAAAAGGGGAGACCCAGTACTTC	CASSQQGKGETQYF
NA	TRBV5-1	few	TRBJ1-2	TGCGCCAGCAGCATAGACGGACAGCCAAACTATGGCTACACCTTC	CASSIDGQPNYGYTF
NA	TRBV30	many	TRBJ1-5	TGTGCCTGGAGCCTCGGGCTCTCGGGGAGGCCCCAGCATTTT	CAWSLGLSGRPQHF
TRBD1	TRBV7-8	NA	TRBJ2-5	TGTGCCAGCAGCTTACGACAGGGCCAAGAGACCCAGTACTTC	CASSLRQGQETQYF
TRBD1	TRBV7-2	few	TRBJ2-4	TGTGCCAGCAGCCGGGACAGGGGGGACATTCAGTACTTC	CASSRDRGDIQYF